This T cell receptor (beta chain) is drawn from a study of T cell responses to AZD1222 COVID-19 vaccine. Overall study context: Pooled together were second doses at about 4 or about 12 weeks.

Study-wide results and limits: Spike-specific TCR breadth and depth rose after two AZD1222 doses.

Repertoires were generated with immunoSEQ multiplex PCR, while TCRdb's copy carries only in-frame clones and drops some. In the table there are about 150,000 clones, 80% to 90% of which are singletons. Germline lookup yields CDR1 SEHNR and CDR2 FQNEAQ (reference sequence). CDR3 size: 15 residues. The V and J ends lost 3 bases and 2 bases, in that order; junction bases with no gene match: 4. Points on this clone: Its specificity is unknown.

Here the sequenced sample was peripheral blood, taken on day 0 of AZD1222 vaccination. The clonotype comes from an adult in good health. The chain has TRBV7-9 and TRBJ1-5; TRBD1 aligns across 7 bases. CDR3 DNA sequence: TGTGCCAGCAGCTTGGGACAGTATGGCAATCAGCCCCAGCATTTT. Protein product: CASSLGQYGNQPQHF.